The entry below gives a single TCR beta chain sequence along with its context. Its antigen is unknown. Base qualities are not recorded, but no much larger clone differs from it by a single base. This sample was taken from a study of long-term antiretroviral therapy in people with HIV (dated by TCRdb to 2021 to 2024). Context from the whole study: The earliest samples were collected approximately a decade before the 2015 WHO recommendation for immediate ART, a period when ART was typically delayed until CD4 counts fell. A retrospective serial study tested whether changes in peripheral blood TRB repertoire composition and diversity were associated with ART initiation and durable HIV suppression. Test extractions of a monoclonal T-cell line alongside a few dozen polyclonal samples showed no cross-contamination during QIAcube processing. Of the 25 to 30 participants with HIV, about twelve were female. A total of 192 cryopreserved PBMC samples were contributed to the cohort by 30 adults with confirmed HIV infection, with samples collected serially over a mean of about 6 years (range 1-12).

General findings and caveats noted by the study authors: Samples dated from the mid-2000s to the late 2010s, and the ART regimens used may be less effective than current ones. CDR3 length ranges in HIV repertoires were narrower than in controls, and network structure suggested an antigen-experienced repertoire with only a slight naive shift after ART. Expanded TRB clones identified before ART initiation dominated the repertoire across all time points, though the dominance fluctuated and decreased in many PLHIV after ART. Because PBMC availability was limited, only the TCR beta chain was sequenced, with no alpha chain pairing. A significant increase in TRB diversity was found to be associated with ART initiation, although TRB diversity was observed to remain significantly below that of transplant donor controls even after long-term ART. Because pre-ART samples had limited cell numbers, profiling was done on unsorted PBMC rather than on sorted CD4+ and CD8+ T cells. No data were available on ART adherence, viral resistance or therapy changes, limiting inferences about post-ART repertoire changes.

The immunoSEQ hsTCRB v3.0 assay was used at survey level resolution for TRB variable region sequencing. The targeted TRB sequencing depth was roughly 35,000-50,000 T-cell genomes per sample. An Illumina MiSeq with a v3 150-cycle kit was used to sequence the pooled TRB libraries. Processing in the source paper ran as follows. Repertoire analysis ran in R within a reproducible Nextflow workflow covering QC, data transformation and analysis. LymphoSeq2, an R package for exploring AIRR-Seq data, was used to implement the custom analyses. A handful of samples that yielded fewer than 5000 total TRB sequences were excluded, so that some 190 HIV repertoires were analyzed. Among the approximately 200 retained HIV repertoires, 55 to 65 were collected before ART initiation and 120 to 140 were collected after ART initiation. Repertoires were downsampled to 5000 TRB nucleotide sequences, with summary statistics averaged over 100 downsampling iterations. TRB sequences were retained for analysis only if CDR3 regions of at least seven amino acids were present. A Shannon entropy-derived clonality score and the Gini coefficient were used to measure diversity. In the repertoire networks, any two of the top 5000 CDR3 amino acid sequences were linked whenever the two sequences differed by an edit distance of one. For TRB CDR3 amino acid sequences, GLIPH2 was used to predict antigen specificity groups and MHC restriction. CDR3 amino acid sequences were matched against VDJdb and McPAS-TCR to flag known CMV, EBV, HIV or tissue antigen associations. Pre-ART, post-ART and control groups were compared with Wilcoxon signed-rank tests and Holm-Bonferroni correction. This immuneACCESS table, as held by TCRdb, lists in-frame sequences with V and J called but not all clones. Of the missing ones, under half trace to an unresolved V gene in checked studies; the others have no known cause. V, J and clone size derive from that table, while D and trimming were established from the DNA sequence. The sample table records some 23,000 clones; just over 85% of these occur just once. Of the sample, 5.3% falls within the top ten clones.

Counted from cysteine to phenylalanine, this CDR3 has 15 amino acids. Only the CDR3 DNA stays, 45 bases, in frame from base 1. To be included, a participant needed at least one PBMC sample from before ART initiation plus at least two post-ART samples. Every participant with HIV received treatment in the United States of America. Before DNA extraction, cryopreserved samples containing 1-10 million PBMC were thawed and washed. At the time of the earliest PBMC sample, participants with HIV were aged between roughly 20 and 54 years. Per participant, PBMC samples came from 1-4 timepoints prior to ART initiation and 2-8 timepoints following ART initiation, for a median of 7 samples. For every participant, serial HIV viral load, CD4+ T-cell count, ART history and demographic data were obtained. Using a Qiagen kit on a QIAcube, genomic DNA was extracted from unsorted PBMC, with samples processed in batches of 12.

The sequence derives from a man aged 30-40 years with HIV. The chain uses TRBV1 and TRBJ2-2; TRBD1, the D gene given by the table, was not confirmed from the DNA. TRBV1 is a pseudogene locus. The sample consisted of unsorted PBMCs, taken about 4.5 years after starting antiretroviral therapy. The DNA sequence is TGCACCAGCAGCCAGGCCAGGGGGCTTGGCGGGGAGCTGTTTTTT. Translated, it reads CTSSQARGLGGELFF.